One and the same sample provided the 17 T cell receptor beta chains below, sequenced in a study of human T cells and chemical hapten exposure (dated by TCRdb to the early 2020s). During library preparation, unique molecular identifiers were attached to individual cDNA molecules so that TCRs could be counted quantitatively and reproducibly. In-frame beta chains were kept once TCRdb had trimmed the public reads at Q25 with fastp and called clones with MiXCR. Each entry is one CDR3 protein sequence, shown with its most common DNA and genes. In this sample the table shows about 120,000 distinct CDR3 sequences, over 6.5% of which occur a single time. The top ten constitute roughly 1.3% of the sample. Total RNA was isolated from unfractionated whole blood collected in Tempus Blood RNA tubes. What was sequenced was whole blood. The receptor set was obtained from a human donor in good health. Some clones in this sample may be carry-over from other donors' samples. Donor details come from another sample of the same person, matched by shared clones.

This clonotype has ten or more counts. This chain joins TRBV20-1 and TRBJ1-1; D possibly corresponds to TRBD1 (5 bases). The CDR3 length is 12 residues. V was clipped by 3 bases and J by 6 bases, with 11 bases between them. Germline assignment: CDR1 DFQATT and CDR2 SNEGSKA (reference sequence). The CDR3 bases are TGCAGTGCTAGCTCCCGGGGGGCTGAAGCTTTCTTT. Residues: CSASSRGAEAFF.

The sample holds many counts of this clonotype. The gene calls are TRBV10-3 and TRBJ1-2; D gene uncertain. Trimming shortened V by 0 bases and J by 5 bases, and 16 bases separated the two germline ends. The V gene's germline CDR1 is ENHRY and CDR2 SYGVKD. The CDR3 is 16 amino acids. CDR3 DNA: TGTGCCATCAGTGAGTCCATTTCCCGAACCAAATATGGCTACACCTTC. Translated: CAISESISRTKYGYTF.

This clonotype was detected only a few times. The genes are TRBV9 and TRBJ2-1; 7 positions match TRBD2. The germline V gene encodes CDR1 SGDLS and CDR2 YYNGEE. The CDR3 loop spans 16 amino acids. With 0 bases clipped from V and 9 bases from J, the junction kept 12 bases outside the gene matches. The CDR3 DNA reads as TGTGCCAGCAGCGTAGGGGAGGGAGTGATTTTAGGTGAGCAGTTCTTC. It yields the protein CASSVGEGVILGEQFF. Together with reference TRBV9 and TRBJ2-1, the CDR3 gives the full variable domain: DSGVTQTPKHLITATGQRVTLRCSPRSGDLSVYWYQQSLDQGLQFLIQYYNGEERAKGNILERFSAQQFPDLHSELNLSSLELGDSALYFCASSVGEGVILGEQFFGPGTRLTVL.

This clonotype occurred many times. The rearrangement uses TRBV4-1 and TRBJ1-2; D not certain. This CDR3 contains 14 residues. With 4 bases removed from V and 2 bases from J, the gap between germline ends came to 11 bases. Looked up from germline, CDR1 is MGHRA and CDR2 is YSYEKL. The CDR3 spells CASSPPSSNYGYTF. The CDR3 nucleotides are TGCGCCAGCAGCCCGCCCAGTTCAAACTATGGCTACACCTTC.

The CDR3 here is CASSPLDRTNTGELFF. DNA for the CDR3: TGTGCCAGCAGTCCCCTCGACAGGACGAACACCGGGGAGCTGTTTTTT. The chain combines TRBV6-2 or TRBV6-3 with TRBJ2-2, with D maybe TRBD1 (6 bases). V lost 5 bases, J lost 0 bases, and 13 bases lay in between. Looked up from germline, CDR1 is MNHEY and CDR2 is SVGEGT. This CDR3 is 16 amino acids long.

V usage is TRBV19 and J usage is TRBJ1-1; tentatively, D is TRBD1 (6 bases). In germline, CDR1 is LNHDA, CDR2 SQIVND (reference sequence). Trimming took off 3 bases at V and 3 bases at J, with 17 bases between the two ends. The CDR3 loop spans 16 amino acids. The CDR3 coding sequence is TGTGCCAGTAGTATCCCCAGGGGACGGGCCTACACTGAAGCTTTCTTT. Translated: CASSIPRGRAYTEAFF.

This clonotype was detected ten times or more. CDR3 in amino acids: CASSFWGDGGNTEAFF. Written as DNA, the CDR3 is TGTGCCAGCAGCTTCTGGGGGGACGGGGGGAACACTGAAGCTTTCTTT. The V and J genes are TRBV7-9 and TRBJ1-1, with D perhaps TRBD1 (5 bases). This CDR3 is built from 16 residues. The germline V gene has CDR1 SEHNR and CDR2 FQNEAQ (reference sequence). V gave up 3 bases and J gave up 1 base, with 15 bases separating them.

The chain links TRBV10-3 to TRBJ2-3; no clear D. The CDR3 is 15 residues long. Germline assignment: CDR1 ENHRY and CDR2 SYGVKD. V lost 10 bases, J lost 0 bases, and 17 bases lay in between. The CDR3 here is CATLLGKESTDTQYF. Here the CDR3 DNA reads TGTGCCACGTTACTGGGTAAAGAAAGCACAGATACGCAGTATTTT.

DNA of the CDR3: TGTGCCAGCAGCTCGGAGGGGAGGGCTGGGGAGACCCAGTACTTC. Its protein product is CASSSEGRAGETQYF. The chain carries TRBV5-5 and TRBJ2-5; 7 bases align to TRBD2. The V segment lost 3 bases and the J segment 5 bases; nucleotides outside the gene matches: 10. This CDR3 has 15 residues. Germline CDR1 reads SGHKS; CDR2 reads YYEKEE (reference sequence).

This clonotype was seen only a few times. The J gene is TRBJ1-4, the V gene TRBV11-2; the match to TRBD1 covers 9 bases. The germline V gene has CDR1 SGHAT and CDR2 FQNNGV. This CDR3 spans 11 amino acids. V gave up 5 bases and J gave up 13 bases; unmatched junction bases: 2. This chain's CDR3 is CASSGTGTLFF. CDR3 coding DNA: TGTGCCAGCAGCGGGACAGGGACACTGTTTTTT.

Note on this clonotype: A read error may account for a junction end that differs from germline. This chain joins TRBV7-9 and TRBJ2-4, with 9 bases lining up with TRBD2. The CDR3 length is 17 residues. Per the germline V gene, CDR1 is SEHNR and CDR2 is FQNEAQ (reference sequence). This chain's CDR3 is CASSLAGTRLAKNIQYF. Written as DNA, the CDR3 is TGTGCCAGCAGCCTAGCGGGGACACGACTAGCCAAAAACATTCAGTACTTC.

The chain has TRBV4-2 and TRBJ1-1; the D gene is possibly TRBD1 (5 bases). The CDR3 is made up of 13 amino acids. CDR1 is LGHNA, CDR2 YNFKEQ, per germline. V dropped 4 bases and J dropped 1 base, with 7 bases sitting between them. This CDR3 is CASSPGTNTEAFF. The CDR3 region has the DNA TGTGCCAGCAGCCCAGGGACGAACACTGAAGCTTTCTTT.

This clonotype was observed many times. The V and J genes are TRBV20-1 and TRBJ2-1; 15 bases agree with TRBD2. The CDR3 runs 17 residues. Germline assignment: CDR1 DFQATT and CDR2 SNEGSKA (reference sequence). The ends lost 5 bases at V and 1 base at J; junction bases unmatched: 6. The CDR3 nucleotides read TGCAGTGCTCCCGGGACTAGCGGGAGGCCATCCTACAATGAGCAGTTCTTC. Amino acids: CSAPGTSGRPSYNEQFF.

This clonotype was counted at least ten times. This chain joins TRBV4-1 and TRBJ1-3; no clear D. The CDR3 runs 17 residues. CDR1 and CDR2 (germline): MGHRA, YSYEKL. The V gene lost 0 bases and the J gene lost 0 bases, with 12 bases spanning the gap. CDR3 DNA: TGCGCCAGCAGCCAAGATGGGAAGGATATCTCTGGAAACACCATATATTTT. It specifies CASSQDGKDISGNTIYF.

This clonotype was seen at least ten times. This rearrangement joins TRBV27 to TRBJ1-1; no clear D. This CDR3 region has 14 residues. Trimming cost V 3 bases and J 0 bases, with 8 bases left between them. Germline-derived CDR1 and CDR2 are MNHEY and SMNVEV (reference sequence). CDR3 residues: CASSLLGMNTEAFF. The CDR3 DNA reads as TGTGCCAGCAGTTTGCTAGGGATGAACACTGAAGCTTTCTTT.

The chain couples TRBV6-1 to TRBJ2-4; D is unresolved. V was pared by 2 bases and J by 0 bases, with 14 bases between. Germline-derived CDR1 and CDR2 are MNHNS and SASEGT. The CDR3 is 17 amino acids. The DNA for the CDR3 is TGTGCCAGCAGTGAAACAGCCTTCAGGCTAGCCAAAAACATTCAGTACTTC. Translation gives CASSETAFRLAKNIQYF.

This clonotype was counted a few times. This chain uses TRBV5-1 with TRBJ2-7, with 8 nucleotides matching TRBD1. The trim removed 3 bases at V and 3 bases at J, leaving 8 bases unmatched. Germline V gene data show CDR1 as SGHRS and CDR2 as YFSETQ. The CDR3 extends over 15 amino acids. The CDR3 nucleotides read TGCGCCAGCAGCTGGGCCGGGACAGGAGACTACGAGCAGTACTTC. Encoded protein: CASSWAGTGDYEQYF.